Presented here are 21 T cell receptor beta chains from one specimen sequenced in a study of control samples from healthy donors and cancer patients. Here immunoSEQ multiplex PCR was the method, and the copy in TCRdb shows in-frame clones only, minus some. The table includes approximately 190,000 clones, 91% detected once. The sequencing sample was made of blood. All receptors derive from a man between 25 and 39 years old in good health.

This chain links TRBV7-9 with TRBJ1-4; D call uncertain. In germline, CDR1 is SEHNR, CDR2 FQNEAQ (reference sequence). Trimming removed 5 bases from V and 3 bases from J, with 10 bases in between. The CDR3 is 14 residues long. The CDR3 nucleotides read TGTGCCAGCAGCCGGATTGACGCTAATGAAAAACTGTTTTTT. Amino acids: CASSRIDANEKLFF.

This rearrangement joins TRBV7-9 to TRBJ1-1, with unresolved D. The CDR3 is 14 amino acids. Between the trimmed V and J ends, which lost 2 bases and 3 bases, there was a span of 10 bases. Germline CDR1 is SEHNR and CDR2 is FQNEAQ (reference sequence). The DNA for the CDR3 is TGTGCCAGCAGCTTAAGTCGTGGTTACACTGAAGCTTTCTTT. Residues: CASSLSRGYTEAFF.

The gene calls are TRBV14 and TRBJ1-1, with a possible D match to TRBD1 (5 bases). The germline V and J ends were trimmed by 0 bases and 0 bases, with 5 bases remaining between them. This CDR3 region has 14 residues. Germline CDR1 is SGHDN and CDR2 is FVKESK. CDR3 sequence (DNA): TGTGCCAGCAGCCAAGACAGGGTGAACACTGAAGCTTTCTTT. Amino acid sequence: CASSQDRVNTEAFF.

The genes are TRBV7-6 and TRBJ1-1; D remains unclear. The CDR3 covers 14 residues. Germline CDR1 reads SGHVS; CDR2 reads FNYEAQ. V lost 2 bases to trimming and J lost 1 base, with 8 bases between them. The chain's CDR3 is CASSLSPGNTEAFF. The CDR3 DNA reads TGTGCCAGCAGCTTATCCCCGGGGAACACTGAAGCTTTCTTT.

This chain joins TRBV3-1 (or the pseudogene TRBV3-2) and TRBJ2-5, with 7 bases that match TRBD2. The CDR3 is 14 residues long. V lost 1 base and J lost 6; bases outside the gene matches: 5. Germline V lookup: CDR1 LGHDT, CDR2 YNNKEL (reference sequence). CDR3 protein: CASSQGGGKKTQYF. In DNA, the CDR3 is TGTGCCAGCAGCCAAGGGGGGGGGAAGAAGACCCAGTACTTC.

The chain uses TRBV15 and TRBJ1-2; perhaps TRBD1 as D (6 bases). V lost 4 bases and J lost 5, with 11 bases in between. The CDR3 runs to 13 residues. The V gene's germline CDR1 is LNHNV and CDR2 YYDKDF (reference sequence). The CDR3 DNA reads as TGTGCCACCAGCATTGACGGACAGTATGGCTACACCTTC. Protein: CATSIDGQYGYTF.

The chain is built from TRBV6-2 or TRBV6-3 and TRBJ1-2; D uncertain. Per germline, CDR1 MNHEY and CDR2 SVGEGT. The V and J ends lost 0 bases and 4 bases respectively, with 9 bases between them. The CDR3 contains 14 residues. CDR3 DNA sequence: TGTGCCAGCAGTTACTCAGAAGGACGCTATGGCTACACCTTC. As protein: CASSYSEGRYGYTF.

This chain links TRBV7-3 with TRBJ2-3; no clear D gene. The CDR3 totals 12 residues. CDR1 and CDR2 from the germline V gene are SGHTA and FQGTGA. V was trimmed by 3 bases and J by 5 bases, leaving 6 bases between them. The CDR3: CASSFFGDTQYF. The DNA for the CDR3 is TGTGCCAGCAGCTTTTTCGGAGATACGCAGTATTTT.

The V gene is TRBV7-2, the J gene TRBJ2-7, with D uncertain. This CDR3 spans 16 amino acids. V was pared by 1 base and J by 0 bases, with 13 bases between. Germline V gives CDR1 SGHTA, CDR2 FQGNSA. This chain's CDR3 is CASSLVGQTGSYEQYF. For the CDR3, the DNA is TGTGCCAGCAGCTTAGTCGGGCAGACTGGCTCCTACGAGCAGTACTTC.

The chain carries TRBV19 and TRBJ1-5, with 12 bases aligning to TRBD1. With 3 bases clipped from V and 5 bases from J, the junction kept 2 bases outside the gene matches. This CDR3 is 15 amino acids long. Looked up from germline, CDR1 is LNHDA and CDR2 is SQIVND (reference sequence). As DNA, the CDR3 is TGTGCCAGTAGTATTGGGGACAGGGGGCATCAGCCCCAGCATTTT. It yields the protein CASSIGDRGHQPQHF.

The chain has TRBV15 and TRBJ2-3; no clear D gene. V was shortened by 11 bases and J by 1 base, with 13 bases between the two germline ends. CDR1 is LNHNV, CDR2 YYDKDF, per germline (reference sequence). The CDR3 is 13 amino acids. DNA of the CDR3: TGTGCCTCCCGGTTACGAGGCACAGATACGCAGTATTTT. Its protein is CASRLRGTDTQYF.

J is TRBJ2-1 and V is TRBV29-1; D is ambiguous. CDR3 length: 12 residues. Germline loops: CDR1 SQVTM, CDR2 ANQGSEA. V was clipped by 1 base and J by 4 bases, with 5 bases between them. The CDR3 DNA follows: TGCAGCGTTGAAGGACCGTACAATGAGCAGTTCTTC. It is translated as CSVEGPYNEQFF.

This clone was counted once. V gene TRBV19 combines with J gene TRBJ1-1, with 9 bases matching TRBD1. Per germline, CDR1 LNHDA and CDR2 SQIVND (reference sequence). The CDR3 is 14 residues long. With 5 bases clipped from V and 4 bases from J, the junction kept 5 bases outside the gene matches. CDR3: CASSPQGAITEAFF. CDR3 DNA sequence: TGTGCCAGTAGTCCACAGGGGGCGATCACTGAAGCTTTCTTT.

This clone was found once. V and J are TRBV5-5 and TRBJ2-1, with 7 bases aligning to TRBD2. CDR3 size: 13 residues. In germline, CDR1 is SGHKS, CDR2 YYEKEE (reference sequence). After removal of 3 bases from V and 7 bases from J, the junction contained 4 bases not matched to a gene. Written as DNA, the CDR3 is TGTGCCAGCAGCTGGACTAGTTCGAATGAGCAGTTCTTC. This sequence encodes CASSWTSSNEQFF.

The chain carries TRBV15 and TRBJ1-2; weak D call: TRBD1 (5 bases). V lost 2 bases to trimming and J lost 6 bases, with 16 bases between them. The CDR3 runs to 15 residues. Looked up from germline, CDR1 is LNHNV and CDR2 is YYDKDF (reference sequence). As DNA, the CDR3 is TGTGCCACCAGCAGACCCGGTGGGGGTCCCCATGGCTACACCTTC. It specifies CATSRPGGGPHGYTF.

The chain links TRBV11-2 to TRBJ2-4, with unresolved D. The ends were cut back, 8 bases at V and 6 bases at J, with 20 bases in the middle. In germline, CDR1 is SGHAT, CDR2 FQNNGV. This CDR3 contains 15 residues. The CDR3 nucleotides read TGTGCCAGCGTAGGGTTTCTTGGGGAACGAAACATTCAGTACTTC. Translated: CASVGFLGERNIQYF.

The V and J genes are TRBV5-1 and TRBJ2-7, with D perhaps TRBD2 (5 bases). The germline CDR1 and CDR2 sequences are SGHRS and YFSETQ. Trimming pared 9 bases from V and 3 bases from J, leaving 22 bases between. The CDR3 contains 15 residues. The chain's CDR3 is CATHGVSLLDYEQYF. The CDR3 DNA follows: TGCGCCACGCACGGGGTATCTTTGTTAGACTACGAGCAGTACTTC.

The CDR3 DNA sequence: TGTGCCACCAGTGGAGGGGGAGTTCCAGAGACCCAGTACTTC. This sequence encodes CATSGGGVPETQYF. The chain employs TRBV24-1 and TRBJ2-5; D possibly corresponds to TRBD1 (6 bases). V was pared by 5 bases and J by 4 bases, with 13 bases between. CDR1 and CDR2 (germline): KGHDR, SFDVKD. This CDR3 has 14 residues.

The chain joins TRBV5-4 to TRBJ2-2; 13 bases fit TRBD2. Germline V gives CDR1 SGHNT, CDR2 YYREEE (reference sequence). V was pared by 3 bases and J by 9 bases, with 5 bases of the junction left unmatched. This CDR3 contains 15 residues. The CDR3 bases are TGTGCCAGCAGCTCACTAGCGGGGGGGCCCAGGGAGCTGTTTTTT. Encoded protein: CASSSLAGGPRELFF.

This clone was recorded once. The gene calls are TRBV12-3 or TRBV12-4 and TRBJ1-1; no firm D call. This CDR3 region has 13 residues. Trimming removed 6 bases from V and 3 bases from J, with 11 bases in between. CDR3 in amino acids: CASRATDDTEAFF. The CDR3 DNA is TGTGCCAGCAGGGCCACAGACGACACTGAAGCTTTCTTT.

The V gene is TRBV12-2, the J gene TRBJ2-5; the D call in the table, TRBD1, was not verified against the DNA. TRBV12-2 constitutes a pseudogene. The CDR3 covers 16 residues. The CDR3 DNA follows: TGTGCAAGTCGCTTCTCCGGGACACCCAAACAAGAGACCCAGTACTTC. This gives the protein CASRFSGTPKQETQYF.